This T cell receptor beta chain appears in the sequencing data of a study of shared clonotypes between healthy human individuals. In the study overall: The donors, two women and a few men, were aged 18 to 49.

Overall study findings and caveats: Naive subsets usually exceeded memory subsets in estimated richness.

TCRdb keeps only in-frame clones here, not all; method: immunoSEQ multiplex PCR. In the table there are a few hundred thousand clones, 95% to 96% of which are singletons. Points on this clone: Its specificity is not known.

Positive CCR7 selection of CD45RO-negative cells yielded the naive CD8 cells, and terminally differentiated effector memory CD45RA+ cells were excluded. CDR1 and CDR2 (germline): SGHTA, FQGNSA. The CDR3 has 14 amino acids. V was shortened by 3 bases and J by 0 bases, with 9 bases between the two germline ends. The specimen sequenced was naive CD8+ T cells sorted from blood. The TCR was taken from a woman aged 25 to 45 in good health. The chain is built from TRBV7-2 and TRBJ2-7; D gene unclear. Here the CDR3 reads CASSFLGSSYEQYF. The CDR3 DNA sequence: TGTGCCAGCAGCTTCCTGGGAAGCTCCTACGAGCAGTACTTC.